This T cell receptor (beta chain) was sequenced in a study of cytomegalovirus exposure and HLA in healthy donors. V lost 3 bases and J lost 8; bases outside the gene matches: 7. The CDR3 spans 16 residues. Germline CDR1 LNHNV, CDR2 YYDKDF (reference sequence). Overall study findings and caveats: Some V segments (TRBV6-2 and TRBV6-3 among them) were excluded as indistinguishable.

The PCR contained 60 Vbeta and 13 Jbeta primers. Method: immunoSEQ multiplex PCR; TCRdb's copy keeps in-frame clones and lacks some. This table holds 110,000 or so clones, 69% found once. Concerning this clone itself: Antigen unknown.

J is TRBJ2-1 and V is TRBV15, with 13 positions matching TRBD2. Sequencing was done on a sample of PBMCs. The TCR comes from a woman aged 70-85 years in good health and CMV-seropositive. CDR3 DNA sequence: TGTGCCACCAGCAGGATCCCGGGACTAGCGGGGCATGAGCAGTTCTTC. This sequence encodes CATSRIPGLAGHEQFF.